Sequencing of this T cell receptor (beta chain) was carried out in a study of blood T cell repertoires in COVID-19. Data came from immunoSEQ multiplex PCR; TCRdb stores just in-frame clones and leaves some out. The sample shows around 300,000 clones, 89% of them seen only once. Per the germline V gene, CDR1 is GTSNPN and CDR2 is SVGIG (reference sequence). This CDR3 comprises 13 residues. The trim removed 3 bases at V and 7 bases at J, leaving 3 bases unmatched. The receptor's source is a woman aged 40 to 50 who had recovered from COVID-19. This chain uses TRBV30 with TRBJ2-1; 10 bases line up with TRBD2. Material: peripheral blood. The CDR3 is CAWSGGLANEQFF. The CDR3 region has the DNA TGTGCCTGGAGCGGGGGACTAGCGAATGAGCAGTTCTTC.